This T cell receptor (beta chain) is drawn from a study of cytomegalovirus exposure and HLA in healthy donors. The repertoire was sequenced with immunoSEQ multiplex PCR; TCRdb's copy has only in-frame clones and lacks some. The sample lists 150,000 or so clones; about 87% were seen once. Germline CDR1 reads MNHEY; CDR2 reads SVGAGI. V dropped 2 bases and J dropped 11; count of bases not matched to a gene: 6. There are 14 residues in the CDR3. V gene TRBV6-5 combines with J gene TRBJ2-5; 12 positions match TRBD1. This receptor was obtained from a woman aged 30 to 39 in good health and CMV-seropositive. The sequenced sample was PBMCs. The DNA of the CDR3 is TGTGCCAGCAGTTACGGGACAGGGGGCGCTGGGCAGTACTTC. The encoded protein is CASSYGTGGAGQYF.